This entry lists 19 T cell receptor beta chains sequenced from one sample in a study of lymphopenia after photon versus proton radiotherapy. Method: immunoSEQ multiplex PCR; TCRdb's copy keeps in-frame clones and lacks some. The sample lists 53,000 or so clones, around 88% seen once, with 29% in the top ten. The sequenced sample was peripheral blood, obtained from a patient treated with photon-based radiotherapy. These receptors were collected from a man aged 50 to 59 with gastric cancer.

Here the CDR3 reads CASSIPGTTLRGYTF. The DNA for the CDR3 is TGTGCCAGTAGTATTCCCGGGACTACCCTGAGAGGCTACACCTTC. This sequence joins TRBV19 and TRBJ1-2; weak D call: TRBD1 (5 bases). With 3 bases removed from V and 8 bases from J, the gap between germline ends came to 19 bases. This CDR3 contains 15 residues. CDR1 LNHDA and CDR2 SQIVND come from the germline V gene (reference sequence).

The chain combines TRBV27 with TRBJ2-3; D perhaps matches TRBD1 (5 bases). The length of the CDR3 is 12 residues. CDR1 and CDR2 from the germline V gene are MNHEY and SMNVEV (reference sequence). V was trimmed by 10 bases and J by 5 bases, leaving 13 bases between them. CDR3 region: CATQGSGDTQYF. The DNA for the CDR3 is TGTGCCACCCAGGGTTCGGGAGATACGCAGTATTTT.

V and J are TRBV9 and TRBJ2-1, with TRBD2 matching over 9 bases. The CDR3 contains 16 residues. With 5 bases clipped from V and 10 bases from J, the junction kept 16 bases outside the gene matches. The germline V gene encodes CDR1 SGDLS and CDR2 YYNGEE. CDR3 sequence (DNA): TGTGCCAGCAGTCCCGGGGAGGCGGGAGGGCCGGGGGAGCAGTTCTTC. Amino acid sequence: CASSPGEAGGPGEQFF.

This clone is judged hyperexpanded. Other DNA sequences within the sample encode an identical CDR3. The chain links TRBV6-5 to TRBJ2-7, with 7 bases lining up with TRBD1. From germline, CDR1 is MNHEY and CDR2 SVGAGI. V shed 2 bases, J shed 1 base, and the junction held 5 bases outside the gene matches. The CDR3 totals 15 residues. The CDR3 sequence: CASSYEAGGSYEQYF. CDR3 nucleotide sequence: TGTGCCAGCAGTTACGAAGCAGGGGGTTCCTACGAGCAGTACTTC.

The CDR3 spells CASRAPGQGSDGYTF. The CDR3 DNA sequence: TGTGCCAGCAGGGCGCCGGGACAGGGGAGCGATGGCTACACCTTC. The gene calls are TRBV6-5 and TRBJ1-2; 10 nucleotides align to TRBD1. V was pared by 6 bases and J by 6 bases, with 10 bases of the junction left unmatched. The CDR3 runs to 15 residues. The germline V gene encodes CDR1 MNHEY and CDR2 SVGAGI.

The rearrangement joins TRBV4-1 to TRBJ2-7; D unclear. CDR3 size: 13 residues. Trimming took 1 base from V and 5 from J, leaving 9 bases between them. CDR1 and CDR2 (germline): MGHRA, YSYEKL. The CDR3 DNA sequence: TGCGCCAGCAGCCAAGGCCTTGGGAACGAGCAGTACTTC. Protein product: CASSQGLGNEQYF.

The V gene is TRBV19, the J gene TRBJ1-1; 9 positions agree with TRBD1. Unmatched junction bases numbered 6, after V lost 3 bases and J lost 4 bases. From germline, CDR1 is LNHDA and CDR2 SQIVND (reference sequence). CDR3 size: 15 residues. CDR3 coding DNA: TGTGCCAGTAGTATCGAACAGGGGGCTGGCACTGAAGCTTTCTTT. Its protein product is CASSIEQGAGTEAFF.

For the CDR3, the DNA is TGTGCCAGCAGCTTCAGCGGGAGTGGTGGCTACGAGCAGTACTTC. Its protein is CASSFSGSGGYEQYF. The V call is TRBV5-6, the J call TRBJ2-7, with 8 bases lining up with TRBD2. The germline CDR1 and CDR2 sequences are SGHDT and YYEEEE. The CDR3 is 15 residues long. V was clipped by 2 bases and J by 3 bases; unmatched bases: 7. Using reference TRBV5-6 and TRBJ2-7 for the parts outside the CDR3, the full variable domain is DAGVTQSPTHLIKTRGQQVTLRCSPKSGHDTVSWYQQALGQGPQFIFQYYEEEERQRGNFPDRFSGHQFPNYSSELNVNALLLGDSALYLCASSFSGSGGYEQYFGPGTRLTVT.

The chain employs TRBV19 and TRBJ2-3; 8 bases align to TRBD2. Germline V gives CDR1 LNHDA, CDR2 SQIVND (reference sequence). The CDR3 totals 16 residues. With 5 bases clipped from V and 4 bases from J, the junction kept 11 bases outside the gene matches. Written as DNA, the CDR3 is TGTGCCAGTAGTGCCTCCCTCAGCGGGAGCTCAGATACGCAGTATTTT. It is translated as CASSASLSGSSDTQYF.

This clone was counted many times. The genes are TRBV5-4 and TRBJ2-7; 8 bases agree with TRBD2. Germline V gene data show CDR1 as SGHNT and CDR2 as YYREEE (reference sequence). Trimming took 1 base from V and 1 from J; bases not matched to a gene: 10. This CDR3 is built from 17 residues. The CDR3 DNA reads TGTGCCAGCAGCTTGATGGAAACGGGACTAGATTCCTACGAGCAGTACTTC. Its translation: CASSLMETGLDSYEQYF.

V gene TRBV5-6 combines with J gene TRBJ1-1; the match to TRBD1 covers 8 bases. CDR1 is SGHDT, CDR2 YYEEEE, per germline. With 6 bases clipped from V and 0 bases from J, the junction kept 4 bases outside the gene matches. The CDR3 covers 14 residues. CDR3 coding DNA: TGTGCCAGCACCCTGACAGGGGTGAACACTGAAGCTTTCTTT. It translates to CASTLTGVNTEAFF.

V usage is TRBV28 and J usage is TRBJ2-7; D unresolved. This CDR3 has 18 residues. CDR1 and CDR2 (germline): MDHEN, SYDVKM. Trimming took off 6 bases at V and 2 bases at J, with 26 bases between the two ends. This chain's CDR3 is CASSLVGWTGAFPYEQYF. In DNA form, the CDR3 reads TGTGCCAGCAGCCTAGTGGGCTGGACCGGTGCGTTTCCCTACGAGCAGTACTTC.

This clone was counted a few times. The V gene is TRBV5-6, the J gene TRBJ2-7, with 10 bases lining up with TRBD1. Looked up from germline, CDR1 is SGHDT and CDR2 is YYEEEE. The CDR3 length is 15 residues. After removal of 4 bases from V and 5 bases from J, the junction contained 9 bases not matched to a gene. The CDR3 DNA sequence: TGTGCCAGCAGCCCAACCGGGACAGGGGCTGACGAGCAGTACTTC. Translation: CASSPTGTGADEQYF.

V is TRBV30 and J is TRBJ1-3; 9 bases agree with TRBD1. Germline V lookup: CDR1 GTSNPN, CDR2 SVGIG (reference sequence). The CDR3 has 15 amino acids. The trim removed 3 bases at V and 2 bases at J, leaving 5 bases unmatched. The DNA for the CDR3 is TGTGCCTGGAGATCCACAGGGGGCGCTGGAAACACCATATATTTT. It codes for CAWRSTGGAGNTIYF.

The V gene is TRBV28, the J gene TRBJ2-7; D perhaps matches TRBD1 (6 bases). The CDR3 runs to 13 residues. Germline V lookup: CDR1 MDHEN, CDR2 SYDVKM. Trimming stripped 10 bases from V and 2 bases from J, with 15 bases between. CDR3 region: CATTRGGTYEQYF. CDR3 DNA: TGTGCCACTACCAGAGGGGGAACCTACGAGCAGTACTTC.

The J gene is TRBJ1-1, the V gene TRBV5-1; D call uncertain. CDR1 is SGHRS, CDR2 YFSETQ, per germline. The CDR3 sequence is 14 residues long. V lost 0 bases to trimming and J lost 4 bases, with 10 bases between them. As DNA, the CDR3 is TGCGCCAGCAGCTTGGGGAGGGAGGGCACTGAAGCTTTCTTT. Translating gives CASSLGREGTEAFF.

This chain uses TRBV25-1 with TRBJ2-7, with D perhaps TRBD1 (6 bases). V lost 1 base and J lost 6, with 13 bases in between. Germline lookup yields CDR1 MGHDK and CDR2 SYGVNS. The CDR3 contains 14 residues. CDR3 residues: CASSECTGTCEQYF. The CDR3 coding sequence is TGTGCCAGCAGTGAATGTACAGGGACGTGCGAGCAGTACTTC.

The chain combines TRBV7-6 with TRBJ2-2; 10 bases align to TRBD2. With V trimmed by 3 bases and J by 3 bases, 10 bases remained unmatched. Germline V lookup: CDR1 SGHVS, CDR2 FNYEAQ. CDR3 length equals 18 residues. The CDR3 spells CASSLVGLASRDTGELFF. For the CDR3, the DNA is TGTGCCAGCAGCTTGGTGGGACTAGCGTCTCGGGACACCGGGGAGCTGTTTTTT.

Only one count was recorded for this clone. CDR3 region: CASSVPGLAEETQYF. CDR3 bases: TGTGCCAGCAGCGTACCGGGACTAGCGGAAGAGACCCAGTACTTC. The chain joins TRBV9 to TRBJ2-5; TRBD2 matches at 11 bases. CDR1 and CDR2 from the germline V gene are SGDLS and YYNGEE. There are 15 residues in the CDR3. Trimming cost V 1 base and J 3 bases; bases outside gene matches: 2.